These T cell receptor beta chains were read from a single sample in a study of OX40 agonist ivuxolimab in advanced cancers. Using immunoSEQ multiplex PCR, the repertoire was profiled, and TCRdb retains in-frame clones only, with some absent. The table shows just under 85,000 clones, with around four fifths occurring only once. The source was CD4+ or CD8+ T cells sorted from blood, collected in a trial of the OX40 agonist ivuxolimab. These receptors originate from an adult with an advanced solid tumor such as melanoma, head and neck, liver or kidney cancer. Both conserved end residues are part of each CDR3. Fields, in order: J gene, V gene, CDR3 protein.

TRBJ2-7 | TRBV20-1 | CSAITSYEQYF
TRBJ2-1 | TRBV7-2 | CASSLLRLGGNEQFF
TRBJ2-3 | TRBV28 | CASSRLAGGTDTQYF
TRBJ2-2 | TRBV5-1 | CASSLDSNTGELFF
TRBJ2-3 | TRBV4-2 | CASSLNPSADTQYF
TRBJ2-3 | TRBV7-2 | CASSGRLAASTDTQYF
TRBJ1-2 | TRBV18 | CASSPESGYGYTF
TRBJ1-3 | TRBV30 | CAWSVRGFFSGNTIYF
TRBJ2-3 | TRBV5-1 | CASSWTTSTDTQYF
TRBJ2-1 | TRBV11-1 | CASRETTSGEQFF
TRBJ2-6 | TRBV30 | CAWSVQRTSRVSGANVLTF
TRBJ1-6 | TRBV19 | CASSIWQGNSPLHF
TRBJ1-5 | TRBV28 | CAICQGNQPQHF
TRBJ1-2 | TRBV5-5 | CASSADRDLYGYTF
TRBJ1-2 | TRBV7-2 | CASSLRTGGSEVGYTF
TRBJ2-5 | TRBV5-1 | CASSLGTGGEETQYF
TRBJ2-1 | TRBV7-9 | CASSASGGGYNEQFF
TRBJ1-1 | TRBV4-3 | CASSQRITEAAEAFF
TRBJ2-1 | TRBV9 | CASSVATIESYNEQFF
TRBJ2-7 | TRBV21-1 | CASSKDRVVGQGSYEQYF
TRBJ1-5 | TRBV6-1 | CASSELGGWDQPQHF
TRBJ2-2 | TRBV6-5 | CASSYASALGTGELFF
TRBJ2-2 | TRBV6-5 | CASRGRTGDTGELFF
TRBJ2-1 | TRBV2 | CASSQNGQGLNEQFF
TRBJ2-3 | TRBV5-6 | CASSLTATGSTDTQYF
TRBJ2-3 | TRBV5-4 | CASSLGGSGAYTDTQYF
TRBJ2-7 | TRBV6-5 | CASSYSSRTYYEQYF
TRBJ2-3 | TRBV6-1 | CASSEALTGNTQYF
TRBJ2-3 | TRBV7-8 | CASRGGTDTQYF
- | TRBV5-6 | CASSTRTGTYEQYF
TRBJ1-2 | TRBV7-8 | CASSLESLQDYGYTF
TRBJ2-1 | TRBV6-5 | CASSYWSRGEYNEQFF
TRBJ2-7 | TRBV4-1 | CASARGASYEQYF
TRBJ1-4 | TRBV4-1 | CASSRGQANEKLFF
TRBJ1-2 | TRBV5-6 | CASRVEGQGGRGYTF
TRBJ2-5 | TRBV29-1 | CSVRELAAGQETQYF
TRBJ2-3 | TRBV5-4 | CASSLRGLSTDTQYF
TRBJ2-7 | TRBV7-2 | CASRTGTRARSYEQYF
- | TRBV27 | CASSSRAGRGGREQYF
TRBJ2-1 | TRBV11-2 | CASSLDVDNEQFF
TRBJ1-2 | TRBV14 | CASSRNRDGGGYTF
TRBJ2-5 | TRBV6-5 | CASSYSTGGLGETQYF
TRBJ1-1 | TRBV6-1 | CASRFDRVPEAFF
TRBJ2-7 | TRBV6-5 | CASSKGGIGPGEQYF
TRBJ2-2 | TRBV5-4 | CASSPGGLASGELFF
TRBJ2-3 | TRBV7-2 | CASSFEQLAGGTDTQYF
TRBJ2-7 | TRBV7-6 | CASSFDVGLSYEQYF
TRBJ1-2 | TRBV9 | CASSPQAVLVGGYTF
TRBJ2-3 | TRBV19 | CASSISYSGGPTDTQYF
TRBJ2-7 | TRBV30 | CAWSHPAGGEQYF
TRBJ1-1 | TRBV19 | CASSINRVTEAFF
TRBJ2-1 | TRBV6-5 | CASSYSRGGRYNEQFF
TRBJ1-2 | TRBV6-5 | CASSYRGRGHGYTF
TRBJ1-1 | TRBV5-6 | CASSAGRVNTEAFF
TRBJ1-4 | TRBV7-9 | CASSLRPRMGQEKLFF
TRBJ2-7 | TRBV12-1 | CASSFAAGRVCEQYF
TRBJ2-1 | TRBV2 | CASSGGTGGSYNEQFF
TRBJ2-1 | TRBV10-2 | CASSPVGNEQFF